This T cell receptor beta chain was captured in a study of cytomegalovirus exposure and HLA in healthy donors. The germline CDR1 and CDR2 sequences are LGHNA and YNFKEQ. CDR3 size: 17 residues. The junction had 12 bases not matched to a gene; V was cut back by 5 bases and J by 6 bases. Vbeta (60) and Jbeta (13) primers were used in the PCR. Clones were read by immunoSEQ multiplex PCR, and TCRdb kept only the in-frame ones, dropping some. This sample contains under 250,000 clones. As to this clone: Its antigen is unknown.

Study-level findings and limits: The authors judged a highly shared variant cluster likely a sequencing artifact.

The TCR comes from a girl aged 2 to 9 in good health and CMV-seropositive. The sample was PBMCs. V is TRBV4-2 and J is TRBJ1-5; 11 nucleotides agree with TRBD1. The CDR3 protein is CASSAGDRTGGVQPQHF. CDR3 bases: TGTGCCAGCAGCGCTGGAGATCGGACAGGGGGCGTTCAGCCCCAGCATTTT.